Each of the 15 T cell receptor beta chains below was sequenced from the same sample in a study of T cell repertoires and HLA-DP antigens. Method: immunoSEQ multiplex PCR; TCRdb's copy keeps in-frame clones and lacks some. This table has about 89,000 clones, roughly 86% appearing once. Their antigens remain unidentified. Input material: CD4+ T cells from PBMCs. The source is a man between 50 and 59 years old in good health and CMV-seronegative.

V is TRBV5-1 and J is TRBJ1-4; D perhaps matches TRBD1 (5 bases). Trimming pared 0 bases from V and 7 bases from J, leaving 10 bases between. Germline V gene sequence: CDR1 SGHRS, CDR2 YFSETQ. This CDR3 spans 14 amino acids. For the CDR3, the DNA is TGCGCCAGCAGCTTGGCAGGGAGCCGTGAAAAACTGTTTTTT. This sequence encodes CASSLAGSREKLFF.

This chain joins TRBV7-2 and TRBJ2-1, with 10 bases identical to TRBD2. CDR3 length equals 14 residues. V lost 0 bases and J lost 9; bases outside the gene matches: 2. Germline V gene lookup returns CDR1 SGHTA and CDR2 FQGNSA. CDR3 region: CASSLAIAGGEQFF. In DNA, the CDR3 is TGTGCCAGCAGCTTAGCGATAGCGGGAGGTGAGCAGTTCTTC.

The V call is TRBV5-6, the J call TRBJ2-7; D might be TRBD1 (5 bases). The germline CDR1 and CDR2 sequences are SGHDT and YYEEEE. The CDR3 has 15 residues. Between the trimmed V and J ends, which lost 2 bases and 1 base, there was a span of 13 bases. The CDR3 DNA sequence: TGTGCCAGCAGCTTAAGGGGCGGTTGGTCCTACGAGCAGTACTTC. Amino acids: CASSLRGGWSYEQYF.

The CDR3 sequence is CASSLAGGVGSPLHF. Written as DNA, the CDR3 is TGTGCCAGCAGCTTAGCTGGGGGGGTGGGTTCACCCCTCCACTTT. V gene TRBV7-6 combines with J gene TRBJ1-6, with TRBD1 as a possible D gene (5 bases). This CDR3 is 15 amino acids long. Trimming cost V 0 bases and J 9 bases, with 12 bases left between them. The germline V gene has CDR1 SGHVS and CDR2 FNYEAQ.

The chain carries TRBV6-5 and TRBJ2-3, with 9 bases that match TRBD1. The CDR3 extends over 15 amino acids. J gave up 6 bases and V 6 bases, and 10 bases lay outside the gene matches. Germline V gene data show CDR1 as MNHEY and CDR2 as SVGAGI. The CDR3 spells CASRAPGQGMDTQYF. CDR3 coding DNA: TGTGCCAGCAGGGCCCCCGGACAGGGGATGGATACGCAGTATTTT.

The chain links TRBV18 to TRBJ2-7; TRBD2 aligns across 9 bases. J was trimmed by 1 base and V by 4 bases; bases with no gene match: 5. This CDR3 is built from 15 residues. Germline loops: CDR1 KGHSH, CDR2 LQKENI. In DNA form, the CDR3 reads TGTGCCAGCTCACTTGGGACTAGCAGTTCCTACGAGCAGTACTTC. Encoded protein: CASSLGTSSSYEQYF.

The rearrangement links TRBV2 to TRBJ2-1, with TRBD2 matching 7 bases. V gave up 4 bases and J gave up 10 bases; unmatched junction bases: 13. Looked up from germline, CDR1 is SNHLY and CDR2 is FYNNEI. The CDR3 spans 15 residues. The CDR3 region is CASSAQPGLISEQFF. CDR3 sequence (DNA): TGTGCCAGCAGTGCCCAACCGGGACTAATCTCCGAGCAGTTCTTC.

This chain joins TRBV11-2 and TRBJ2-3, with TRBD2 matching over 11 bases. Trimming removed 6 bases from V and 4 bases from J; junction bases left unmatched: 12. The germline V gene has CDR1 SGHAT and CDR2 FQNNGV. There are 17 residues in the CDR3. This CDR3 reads CASRPLAGGLKADTQYF. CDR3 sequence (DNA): TGTGCCAGCAGGCCCTTAGCGGGAGGGTTGAAGGCAGATACGCAGTATTTT.

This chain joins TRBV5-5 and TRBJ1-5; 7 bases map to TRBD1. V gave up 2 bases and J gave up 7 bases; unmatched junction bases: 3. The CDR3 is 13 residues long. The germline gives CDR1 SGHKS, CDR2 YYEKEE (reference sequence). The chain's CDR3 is CASSLQGRQPQHF. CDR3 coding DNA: TGTGCCAGCAGCTTACAGGGGAGGCAGCCCCAGCATTTT.

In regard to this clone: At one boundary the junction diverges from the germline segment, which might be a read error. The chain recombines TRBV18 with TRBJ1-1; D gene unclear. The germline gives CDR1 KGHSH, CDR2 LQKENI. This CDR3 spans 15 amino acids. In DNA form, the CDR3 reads TGTGCCAGCTCACCACCAGGGTGGGGTAACATTGAAGCTTTCTTT. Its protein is CASSPPGWGNIEAFF.

The DNA of the CDR3 is TGTGCCAGCAGCCTTGGACAGGGGGGGTCGCGGGAGCAGTACTTC. Encoded protein: CASSLGQGGSREQYF. The chain is built from TRBV11-3 and TRBJ2-7; 10 bases align to TRBD1. The V gene end was trimmed by 5 bases and the J gene end by 7 bases; junction bases not matched to a gene: 11. Germline V gives CDR1 SGHNT, CDR2 YENEEA. This CDR3 contains 15 residues.

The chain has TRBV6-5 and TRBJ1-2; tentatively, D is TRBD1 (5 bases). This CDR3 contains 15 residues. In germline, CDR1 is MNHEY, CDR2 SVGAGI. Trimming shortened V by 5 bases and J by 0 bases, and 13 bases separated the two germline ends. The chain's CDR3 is CASSPGLNPNYGYTF. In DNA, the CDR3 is TGTGCCAGCAGTCCGGGACTGAACCCTAACTATGGCTACACCTTC.

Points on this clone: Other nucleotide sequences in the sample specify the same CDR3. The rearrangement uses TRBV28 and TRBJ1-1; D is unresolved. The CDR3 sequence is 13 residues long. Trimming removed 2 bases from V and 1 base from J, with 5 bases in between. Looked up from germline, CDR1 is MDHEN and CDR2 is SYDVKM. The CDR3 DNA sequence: TGTGCCAGCAGTTTAGGTCAGAACACTGAAGCTTTCTTT. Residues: CASSLGQNTEAFF.

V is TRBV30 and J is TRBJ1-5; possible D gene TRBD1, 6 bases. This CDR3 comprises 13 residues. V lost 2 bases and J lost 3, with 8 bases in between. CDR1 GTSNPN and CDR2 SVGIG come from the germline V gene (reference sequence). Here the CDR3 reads CAWSHRVNQPQHF. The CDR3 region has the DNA TGTGCCTGGAGTCACAGGGTCAATCAGCCCCAGCATTTT.

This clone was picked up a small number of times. In DNA form, the CDR3 reads TGTGCCAGCAGCTCCAGGATGGGCTCTGGAAACACCATATATTTT. The encoded protein is CASSSRMGSGNTIYF. The chain recombines TRBV25-1 with TRBJ1-3, with D uncertain. Trimming took 6 bases from V and 0 from J, leaving 12 bases between them. CDR1 and CDR2 (germline): MGHDK, SYGVNS. This CDR3 region has 15 residues.